What follows are 26 T cell receptor beta chains derived from one specimen sequenced in a study of PD-L1 blockade in urothelial cancer (dated by TCRdb to 2016 to 2017). Library method: the immunoSEQ multiplex PCR assay. In TCRdb, the immuneACCESS table is reduced to in-frame sequences with V and J assigned. These tables do not hold every clone; where another copy was compared, an unresolved V gene accounts for under half, and the others remain unexplained. This sample is represented by approximately 48,000 clones; 75% to 85% of them were singletons. The top ten constitute more than 9% of the sample. The sample's time point, from its label and the paper: pretreatment peripheral blood. This specimen was PBMCs, taken around atezolizumab (anti-PD-L1) treatment. All receptors derive from a man between 70 and 80 years old with urothelial cancer.

A few counts support this clone. The chain recombines TRBV25-1 with TRBJ1-4, with D perhaps matching TRBD1 (5 bases). Germline CDR1 and CDR2: MGHDK and SYGVNS. V lost 2 bases and J 1 base, leaving 14 bases between the germline ends. The CDR3 has 17 residues. The CDR3 sequence: CASSESAGWETNEKLFF. CDR3 sequence (DNA): TGTGCCAGCAGTGAAAGTGCAGGGTGGGAAACTAATGAAAAACTGTTTTTT.

This clone was detected once. CDR3 DNA: TGTGCCACCAGCAGAGAGAAATCCGGGGGGACTGAAGCTTTCTTT. Translated, it gives CATSREKSGGTEAFF. The chain is built from TRBV15 and TRBJ1-1, with a weak D call TRBD1 (5 bases). Trimming stripped 0 bases from V and 5 bases from J, with 13 bases between. CDR1 and CDR2 (germline): LNHNV, YYDKDF (reference sequence). The CDR3 covers 15 residues.

J is TRBJ1-2 and V is TRBV6-1; no firm D call. The germline CDR1 and CDR2 sequences are MNHNS and SASEGT. V was cut by 2 bases and J by 7 bases, with 14 bases left in between. The CDR3 is 14 amino acids. The CDR3: CASSERPVNSGYTF. The CDR3 coding sequence is TGTGCCAGCAGTGAACGTCCAGTTAACAGTGGCTACACCTTC.

The V call is TRBV6-1, the J call TRBJ2-1, with D possibly being TRBD1 (5 bases). CDR3 length: 20 residues. Between the trimmed V and J ends, which lost 0 bases and 7 bases, there was a span of 28 bases. Germline V lookup: CDR1 MNHNS, CDR2 SASEGT. CDR3 in amino acids: CASSEAVGPLEDSLENEQFF. The CDR3 coding sequence is TGTGCCAGCAGTGAAGCTGTGGGGCCTCTCGAGGATTCCCTTGAGAATGAGCAGTTCTTC.

The rearrangement uses TRBV28 and TRBJ2-1; D call uncertain. Germline loops: CDR1 MDHEN, CDR2 SYDVKM. Trimming took off 1 base at V and 3 bases at J, with 10 bases between the two ends. The CDR3 extends over 15 amino acids. The CDR3 DNA follows: TGTGCCAGCAGTTTATACACATCTAGCTACAATGAGCAGTTCTTC. Its translation: CASSLYTSSYNEQFF.

J is TRBJ2-1 and V is TRBV6-1; possibly TRBD2 for D (6 bases). Looked up from germline, CDR1 is MNHNS and CDR2 is SASEGT. CDR3 size: 15 residues. The V gene lost 6 bases and the J gene lost 3 bases, with 15 bases spanning the gap. The chain's CDR3 is CASSVISGDYNEQFF. The CDR3 nucleotides are TGTGCCAGCAGCGTAATTAGCGGAGACTACAATGAGCAGTTCTTC.

V gene TRBV19 combines with J gene TRBJ1-5, with TRBD1 matching 8 bases. Germline CDR1 reads LNHDA; CDR2 reads SQIVND (reference sequence). This CDR3 region has 19 residues. V lost 7 bases, J lost 3 bases, and 20 bases stayed unmatched. The CDR3 is CASTPETGTGGGFNQPQHF. CDR3 nucleotides: TGTGCCAGTACACCAGAGACCGGGACAGGTGGAGGTTTCAATCAGCCCCAGCATTTT.

This chain connects TRBV11-3 to TRBJ2-7, with D perhaps TRBD1 (6 bases). The CDR3 contains 14 residues. Germline assignment: CDR1 SGHNT and CDR2 YENEEA. V was pared by 1 base and J by 5 bases, with 12 bases between. This chain's CDR3 is CASSLGGTPHEQYF. In DNA, the CDR3 is TGTGCCAGCAGCTTAGGGGGGACACCCCACGAGCAGTACTTC.

The chain uses TRBV10-3 and TRBJ2-7; no firm D call. The CDR3 spans 12 residues. Per the germline V gene, CDR1 is ENHRY and CDR2 is SYGVKD. V was trimmed by 2 bases and J by 2 bases, leaving 4 bases between them. The CDR3: CAISELTYEQYF. CDR3 DNA: TGTGCCATCAGTGAGCTTACCTACGAGCAGTACTTC.

This chain uses TRBV6-1 with TRBJ1-5; D gene ambiguous. The V gene's germline CDR1 is MNHNS and CDR2 SASEGT. The V end lost 1 base, the J end lost 9 bases, and 13 bases lay between the germline ends. The CDR3 length is 14 residues. The CDR3 protein is CASSEVGSGGPQHF. The DNA of the CDR3 is TGTGCCAGCAGTGAAGTCGGGTCGGGAGGGCCCCAGCATTTT.

The rearrangement links TRBV30 to TRBJ1-1; D perhaps matches TRBD1 (5 bases). Trimming left V 4 bases short and J 5 bases short, with 20 bases between. Germline CDR1 GTSNPN, CDR2 SVGIG (reference sequence). CDR3 length: 15 residues. CDR3 DNA: TGTGCCTGGACCCTGGACGGGGAGGGGAGGACTGAAGCTTTCTTT. Encoded protein: CAWTLDGEGRTEAFF.

V usage is TRBV5-4 and J usage is TRBJ1-1; no reliable D call. Trimming took off 2 bases at V and 1 base at J, with 18 bases between the two ends. Germline V gene lookup returns CDR1 SGHNT and CDR2 YYREEE (reference sequence). There are 17 residues in the CDR3. CDR3 in DNA: TGTGCCAGCAGCTTACTCCGCCTTGACAACCCGAACACTGAAGCTTTCTTT. Translating gives CASSLLRLDNPNTEAFF.

This clone has more than one count but fewer than ten. Here the CDR3 DNA reads TGTGCCAGTAGTGGCGGGGCGGCTAATGAAAAACTGTTTTTT. Residues: CASSGGAANEKLFF. The chain uses TRBV19 and TRBJ1-4, with D perhaps TRBD1 (5 bases). CDR3 length equals 14 residues. In germline, CDR1 is LNHDA, CDR2 SQIVND (reference sequence). Trimming took off 5 bases at V and 3 bases at J, with 10 bases between the two ends. Complete variable domain (other parts from reference TRBV19 and TRBJ1-4): DGGITQSPKYLFRKEGQNVTLSCEQNLNHDAMYWYRQDPGQGLRLIYYSQIVNDFQKGDIAEGYSVSREKKESFPLTVTSAQKNPTAFYLCASSGGAANEKLFFGSGTQLSVL.

This rearrangement joins TRBV14 to TRBJ2-3, with TRBD2 matching over 8 bases. J lost 4 bases, V lost 0 bases, and 9 bases had no gene match. The CDR3 extends over 17 amino acids. CDR1 is SGHDN, CDR2 FVKESK, per germline. The CDR3 loop reads CASSQDWREVGADTQYF. The CDR3 nucleotides are TGTGCCAGCAGCCAAGATTGGCGGGAGGTAGGCGCAGATACGCAGTATTTT.

This sequence joins TRBV5-6 and TRBJ2-3, with 7 positions matching TRBD2. The germline V gene encodes CDR1 SGHDT and CDR2 YYEEEE. CDR3 length: 15 amino acids. V was clipped by 4 bases and J by 3 bases; unmatched bases: 8. The CDR3 nucleotides are TGTGCCAGCAGCCTAGGGGCAGCGGGGACAGATACGCAGTATTTT. Translation gives CASSLGAAGTDTQYF.

This chain joins TRBV19 and TRBJ2-7, with 8 bases aligning to TRBD1. J lost 3 bases, V lost 5 bases, and 6 bases had no gene match. Germline V lookup: CDR1 LNHDA, CDR2 SQIVND (reference sequence). The CDR3 extends over 14 amino acids. DNA of the CDR3: TGTGCCAGTAGTCCGGGACAGGCCTTCTACGAGCAGTACTTC. Encoded protein: CASSPGQAFYEQYF.

The V gene is TRBV6-5, the J gene TRBJ2-3, with 7 bases aligning to TRBD1. CDR1 and CDR2 (germline): MNHEY, SVGAGI. V lost 4 bases to trimming and J lost 6 bases; unmatched junction nucleotides: 10. The CDR3 covers 15 residues. The CDR3 spells CASSSPGQTIDTQYF. The CDR3 DNA follows: TGTGCCAGCAGTTCCCCGGGACAGACGATTGATACGCAGTATTTT.

The chain has TRBV2 and TRBJ1-4; D might be TRBD1 (6 bases). The CDR3 totals 17 residues. Germline CDR1 is SNHLY and CDR2 is FYNNEI. Trimming removed 6 bases from V and 5 bases from J, with 22 bases in between. This chain's CDR3 is CASRAVTSGTINEKLFF. The CDR3 bases are TGTGCCAGCAGGGCCGTAACCTCCGGGACAATAAATGAAAAACTGTTTTTT.

This rearrangement joins TRBV5-5 to TRBJ2-7; TRBD2 matches at 9 bases. The V gene end was trimmed by 3 bases and the J gene end by 6 bases; junction bases not matched to a gene: 13. The CDR3 spans 16 residues. Germline V CDR1 and CDR2: SGHKS, YYEKEE (reference sequence). CDR3 sequence reads: CASSSREAGGRSEQYF. The CDR3 DNA sequence: TGTGCCAGCAGCTCCCGGGAGGCGGGAGGGCGGAGCGAGCAGTACTTC.

Concerning this clone itself: Relative to the germline gene, one junction end is altered; a read error may explain this. The genes are TRBV9 and TRBJ1-3; no definite D call. Germline V CDR1 and CDR2: SGDLS, YYNGEE. The CDR3 loop spans 16 amino acids. CDR3 in amino acids: CASSVGQANSGNTICF. The CDR3 coding sequence is TGTGCCAGCAGCGTAGGGCAGGCCAACTCTGGAAACACCATATGTTTT. Based on the CDR3 plus reference TRBV9 and TRBJ1-3, the full variable domain is DSGVTQTPKHLITATGQRVTLRCSPRSGDLSVYWYQQSLDQGLQFLIQYYNGEERAKGNILERFSAQQFPDLHSELNLSSLELGDSALYFCASSVGQANSGNTICFGEGSWLTVV.

In regard to this clone: At one of its ends the junction is not consistent with the germline gene, which may arise from a read error. V and J are TRBV7-7 and TRBJ2-5; D remains ambiguous. The CDR3 is 13 residues long. From germline, CDR1 is SSHAT and CDR2 FNYEAQ (reference sequence). As DNA, the CDR3 is TGTGCTAGCAGCCCCCGGCCGGGAGAGACCCAGTACTTC. This encodes CASSPRPGETQYF.

J is TRBJ2-7 and V is TRBV19, with a weak D call TRBD1 (5 bases). This CDR3 comprises 14 residues. The ends were cut back, 5 bases at V and 2 bases at J, with 13 bases in the middle. Germline CDR1 and CDR2: LNHDA and SQIVND (reference sequence). The CDR3 protein is CASSLAGSAYEQYF. The CDR3 DNA reads TGTGCCAGTAGTTTAGCAGGGTCCGCCTACGAGCAGTACTTC.

Here the CDR3 DNA reads TGTGCCAGCAGTTCAGCCGTAGGGGCCGGTACGCAGTATTTT. It specifies CASSSAVGAGTQYF. This rearrangement joins TRBV6-5 to TRBJ2-3; D is possibly TRBD1 (5 bases). The CDR3 is 14 amino acids. The germline CDR1 and CDR2 sequences are MNHEY and SVGAGI. V shed 4 bases and J shed 8 bases, with 16 bases lying between them.

The chain is built from TRBV28 and TRBJ1-2; 7 bases line up with TRBD1. Germline V CDR1 and CDR2: MDHEN, SYDVKM. The ends lost 6 bases at V and 3 bases at J; junction bases unmatched: 4. CDR3 size: 13 residues. CDR3 DNA sequence: TGTGCCAGCAGCTACGGACAGGACTATGGCTACACCTTC. Translating it yields CASSYGQDYGYTF.

The CDR3 sequence is CASSLDTGGSYGYTF. The CDR3, as DNA: TGCGCCAGCAGCTTGGATACAGGGGGCAGTTATGGCTACACCTTC. The chain uses TRBV5-1 and TRBJ1-2, with TRBD1 matching 9 bases. The CDR3 is made up of 15 amino acids. After removal of 0 bases from V and 5 bases from J, the junction contained 5 bases not matched to a gene. CDR1 is SGHRS, CDR2 YFSETQ, per germline. Using reference TRBV5-1 and TRBJ1-2 for the parts outside the CDR3, the full variable domain is KAGVTQTPRYLIKTRGQQVTLSCSPISGHRSVSWYQQTPGQGLQFLFEYFSETQRNKGNFPGRFSGRQFSNSRSEMNVSTLELGDSALYLCASSLDTGGSYGYTFGSGTRLTVV.

This chain connects TRBV28 to TRBJ2-7; 9 bases map to TRBD1. CDR1 is MDHEN, CDR2 SYDVKM, per germline. J was trimmed by 5 bases and V by 3 bases; bases with no gene match: 11. This CDR3 spans 16 amino acids. CDR3 in amino acids: CASSFIGDRVRNEQYF. CDR3 DNA sequence: TGTGCCAGCAGTTTCATAGGGGACAGGGTAAGGAACGAGCAGTACTTC.